This T cell receptor beta chain was captured in a study of blood T cell repertoires in COVID-19. Germline assignment: CDR1 SEHNR and CDR2 FQNEAQ (reference sequence). The CDR3 is 14 amino acids. V lost 5 bases, J lost 8 bases, and 8 bases stayed unmatched. Sequencing used immunoSEQ multiplex PCR; TCRdb keeps in-frame clones, though not all of them. Found here are about 140,000 clones, roughly 80% of them singletons; the top ten hold about 8.7%. The sample holds one count of this clone. The receptor was derived from a man aged 45-65 years with active or convalescent COVID-19. V and J are TRBV7-9 and TRBJ1-4; TRBD1 aligns across 7 bases. Sequencing used peripheral blood. The CDR3 coding sequence is TGTGCCAGCAGCGCAACAGGGGAGAGAGAAAAACTGTTTTTT. Its translation: CASSATGEREKLFF.